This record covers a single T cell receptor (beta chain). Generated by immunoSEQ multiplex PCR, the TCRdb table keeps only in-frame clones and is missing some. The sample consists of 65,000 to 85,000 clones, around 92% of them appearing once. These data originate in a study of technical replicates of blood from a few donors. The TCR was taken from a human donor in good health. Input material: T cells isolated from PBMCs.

The CDR3 here is CATRGQGDTGELFF. In DNA form, the CDR3 reads TGTGCCACCCGGGGACAGGGGGACACCGGGGAGCTGTTTTTT. The chain employs TRBV19 and TRBJ2-2; TRBD1 aligns across 11 bases. CDR1 is LNHDA and CDR2 is SQIVND in the germline V gene (reference sequence). V shed 10 bases, J shed 3 bases, and the junction held 4 bases outside the gene matches. This CDR3 has 14 residues.